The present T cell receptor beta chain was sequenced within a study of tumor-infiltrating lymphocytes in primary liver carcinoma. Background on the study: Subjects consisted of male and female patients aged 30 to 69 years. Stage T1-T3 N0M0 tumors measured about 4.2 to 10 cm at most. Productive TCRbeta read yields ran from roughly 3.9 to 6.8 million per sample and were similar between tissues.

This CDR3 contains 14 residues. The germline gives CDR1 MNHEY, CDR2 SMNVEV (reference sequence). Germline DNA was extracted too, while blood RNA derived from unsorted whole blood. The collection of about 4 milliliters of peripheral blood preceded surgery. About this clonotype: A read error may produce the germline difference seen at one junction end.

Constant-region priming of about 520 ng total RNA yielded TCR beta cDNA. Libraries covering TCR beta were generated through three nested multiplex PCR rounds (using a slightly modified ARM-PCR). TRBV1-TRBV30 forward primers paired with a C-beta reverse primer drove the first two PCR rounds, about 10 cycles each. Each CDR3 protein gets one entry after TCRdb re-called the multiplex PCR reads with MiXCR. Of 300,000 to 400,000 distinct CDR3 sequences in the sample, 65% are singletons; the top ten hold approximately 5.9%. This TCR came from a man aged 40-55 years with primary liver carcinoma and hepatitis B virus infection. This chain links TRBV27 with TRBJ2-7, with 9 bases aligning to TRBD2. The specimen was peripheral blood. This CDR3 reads CASSPTSGPNKQDF. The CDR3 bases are TGTGCCAGCAGTCCTACTAGCGGGCCAAACAAGCAGGACTTC.